These T cell receptor beta chains were read from a single sample in a study of vaccination effects on CD4 cells after COVID-19. For these TCRs, the target antigens are not known. Produced via immunoSEQ multiplex PCR; TCRdb's table is partial and in-frame only. The top ten hold just over 3% of the sample, which has 45,000 to 60,000 clones, about 83% seen once. The source was CD4+ T cells from PBMCs cultured without peptide, collected before COVID-19 vaccination. These TCRs come from a human donor who received a COVID-19 vaccine. CDR3s include the opening cysteine and the closing phenylalanine or tryptophan. Each record gives: D gene, J gene, clone size, V gene, CDR3 protein, CDR3 DNA. A D gene is named only where the DNA matches it firmly. Clone sizes are given selectively: once, few, many, or a class where the clone is expanded.

TRBD2	TRBJ2-5	NA	TRBV7-2	CASSSSRVAGGLGETQYF	TGTGCCAGCAGCTCTAGCAGGGTAGCGGGGGGCTTGGGGGAGACCCAGTACTTC
NA	TRBJ2-1	NA	TRBV24-1	CATSDFKRGGNEQFF	TGTGCCACCAGTGATTTTAAGAGGGGTGGCAATGAGCAGTTCTTC
NA	TRBJ2-2	NA	TRBV19	CASSPVANTGELFF	TGTGCCAGTAGTCCAGTCGCGAACACCGGGGAGCTGTTTTTT
TRBD1	TRBJ1-6	NA	TRBV4-1	CASSQPRHEGAHSPLHF	TGCGCCAGCAGCCAACCCCGGCATGAGGGGGCCCATTCACCCCTCCACTTT
NA	TRBJ2-1	NA	TRBV13	CASSWFNEQFF	TGTGCCAGCAGCTGGTTCAATGAGCAGTTCTTC
NA	TRBJ2-2	NA	TRBV5-4	CASSLEPANTGELFF	TGTGCCAGCAGCTTGGAGCCTGCGAACACCGGGGAGCTGTTTTTT
NA	TRBJ2-3	NA	TRBV6-5	CASSYYAASTDTQYF	TGTGCCAGCAGTTACTACGCCGCGAGCACAGATACGCAGTATTTT
NA	TRBJ2-5	NA	TRBV2	CASSGEGFWETQYF	TGTGCCAGCAGTGGCGAGGGGTTTTGGGAGACCCAGTACTTC
NA	TRBJ2-2	NA	TRBV10-3	CAIAGRNTGELFF	TGTGCCATCGCGGGACGGAACACCGGGGAGCTGTTTTTT
TRBD1	TRBJ1-2	NA	TRBV5-1	CASSFGQDYTF	TGCGCCAGCAGCTTTGGACAGGACTACACCTTC
NA	TRBJ2-3	once	TRBV27	CASTFKGVSTDTQYF	TGTGCCAGCACTTTTAAGGGGGTTAGCACAGATACGCAGTATTTT
NA	TRBJ2-3	NA	TRBV6-5	CASSYLGTTDTQYF	TGTGCCAGCAGTTACCTTGGGACCACAGATACGCAGTATTTT
TRBD1	TRBJ1-1	NA	TRBV6-5	CASSLQGRAAEAFF	TGTGCCAGCAGCCTACAGGGGCGAGCGGCTGAAGCTTTCTTT
TRBD2	TRBJ2-3	NA	TRBV5-6	CATQTLSLAVTDTQYF	TGTGCCACCCAAACCCTTTCCCTAGCGGTCACAGATACGCAGTATTTT
NA	TRBJ2-3	NA	TRBV6-5	CASRNAGGTDTQYF	TGTGCCAGCAGAAACGCCGGGGGCACAGATACGCAGTATTTT
NA	TRBJ1-1	NA	TRBV7-3	CASSPLSAGPTEAFF	TGTGCCAGCAGCCCCTTGTCTGCCGGGCCAACTGAAGCTTTCTTT
TRBD2	TRBJ2-3	NA	TRBV19	CASRDPSGGTTDTQYF	TGTGCCAGTAGGGATCCGAGCGGGGGGACCACAGATACGCAGTATTTT
NA	TRBJ1-2	NA	TRBV15	CATSRDTYNYGYTF	TGTGCCACCAGCAGAGATACTTACAACTATGGCTACACCTTC
TRBD1	TRBJ1-5	NA	TRBV5-1	CASSISGTGGPEPQHF	TGCGCCAGCAGCATATCCGGGACAGGTGGTCCGGAGCCCCAGCATTTT
NA	TRBJ1-4	NA	TRBV5-4	CASSLTAGTNEKLFF	TGTGCCAGCAGCTTGACAGCGGGCACCAATGAAAAACTGTTTTTT
NA	TRBJ1-2	NA	TRBV3-1/TRBV3-2	CASSPQGIDYGYTF	TGTGCCAGCAGCCCCCAGGGGATCGACTATGGCTACACCTTC
TRBD2	TRBJ2-5	NA	TRBV7-2	CASSPQSTSGGRETQYF	TGTGCCAGCAGCCCCCAGAGTACTAGCGGGGGACGAGAGACCCAGTACTTC
NA	TRBJ1-3	NA	TRBV19	CASSKASGNTIYF	TGTGCCAGTAGTAAAGCCTCTGGAAACACCATATATTTT
TRBD2	TRBJ2-5	NA	TRBV7-2	CASSLAPAGGLWETQYF	TGTGCCAGCAGCTTAGCGCCAGCGGGGGGGCTTTGGGAGACCCAGTACTTC
NA	TRBJ1-5	NA	TRBV3-1/TRBV3-2	CASSQSRPPLPQPQHF	TGTGCCAGCAGCCAATCCCGGCCCCCTCTACCCCAGCCCCAGCATTTT
NA	TRBJ1-1	NA	TRBV21-1	CASRGKGENTEAFF	TGTGCCAGCAGAGGGAAAGGAGAAAACACTGAAGCTTTCTTT
TRBD1	TRBJ1-2	few	TRBV5-4	CASSLAAQGENGYTF	TGTGCCAGCAGCCTTGCGGCCCAGGGGGAGAATGGCTACACCTTC
NA	TRBJ2-3	NA	TRBV15	CATSSRDTSTDTQYF	TGTGCCACCAGCAGTAGGGACACTAGCACAGATACGCAGTATTTT
NA	TRBJ2-4	NA	TRBV25-1	CASTGTEDLLAKNIQYF	TGTGCCAGCACGGGGACGGAGGATCTCCTAGCCAAAAACATTCAGTACTTC
NA	TRBJ2-6	NA	TRBV6-1	CASSEPGLLSVLTF	TGTGCCAGCAGTGAACCGGGACTCCTCTCCGTCCTGACTTTC
NA	TRBJ1-3	NA	TRBV6-5	CASRSGLSGNTIYF	TGTGCCAGCCGATCAGGTCTCTCTGGAAACACCATATATTTT
NA	TRBJ1-2	NA	TRBV25-1	CASSDVSNYGYTF	TGTGCCAGCAGTGATGTCAGCAACTATGGCTACACCTTC
NA	TRBJ2-5	once	TRBV7-2	CASSSRQGSGETQYF	TGTGCCAGCAGCTCCCGCCAGGGGTCCGGGGAGACCCAGTACTTC
TRBD1	TRBJ1-2	NA	TRBV19	CASSIIFRDRVFVFDGYTF	TGTGCCAGTAGTATTATTTTCCGGGACAGGGTTTTTGTGTTCGATGGCTACACCTTC
NA	TRBJ2-1	once	TRBV2	CASSTSPGYNEQFF	TGTGCCAGCAGCACTAGCCCTGGGTACAATGAGCAGTTCTTC
NA	TRBJ2-5	once	TRBV5-4	CASSLDSGGTQYF	TGTGCCAGCAGCTTGGACAGTGGGGGGACCCAGTACTTC
NA	TRBJ1-4	few	TRBV10-3	CATSKVTGPPRANEKLFF	TGTGCCACCAGTAAAGTGACGGGACCCCCTAGGGCTAATGAAAAACTGTTTTTT
TRBD1	TRBJ2-3	once	TRBV24-1	CATSDPGQGKSNTQYF	TGTGCCACCAGTGATCCAGGACAGGGTAAAAGTAATACGCAGTATTTT
TRBD2	TRBJ2-5	NA	TRBV9	CASSVGIWEGRQETQYF	TGTGCCAGCAGCGTAGGAATTTGGGAGGGGCGTCAAGAGACCCAGTACTTC